This T cell receptor beta chain is drawn from a study of blood T cells in healthy people across ages. Overall study findings and caveats: Long-lived donors carried more naive CD4+ cells and greater diversity than aged donors.

PCR was performed a second time for about 7 to 11 cycles using a sample-barcoded 5' primer and a J-beta primer mix. The template-switch adaptor, which had 12 random nucleotides, put a tag on each cDNA molecule. MiXCR, applied by TCRdb to the 5' RACE reads, yields one record per CDR3 protein. The sample has approximately 1,700,000 distinct CDR3 sequences; about two fifths are singletons. This clonotype has a handful of counts. As yet, its antigen is unknown. With V trimmed by 4 bases and J by 4 bases, 8 bases remained unmatched. CDR1 is SNHLY and CDR2 is FYNNEI in the germline V gene. This CDR3 is built from 16 residues.

The chain links TRBV2 to TRBJ2-4; TRBD1 matches 9 bases. The sequence derives from a human donor in good health. Specimen: blood. For the CDR3, the DNA is TGTGCCAGCAGTGTGCTCACAGGGGGCGGGAAAAACATTCAGTACTTC. It codes for CASSVLTGGGKNIQYF.